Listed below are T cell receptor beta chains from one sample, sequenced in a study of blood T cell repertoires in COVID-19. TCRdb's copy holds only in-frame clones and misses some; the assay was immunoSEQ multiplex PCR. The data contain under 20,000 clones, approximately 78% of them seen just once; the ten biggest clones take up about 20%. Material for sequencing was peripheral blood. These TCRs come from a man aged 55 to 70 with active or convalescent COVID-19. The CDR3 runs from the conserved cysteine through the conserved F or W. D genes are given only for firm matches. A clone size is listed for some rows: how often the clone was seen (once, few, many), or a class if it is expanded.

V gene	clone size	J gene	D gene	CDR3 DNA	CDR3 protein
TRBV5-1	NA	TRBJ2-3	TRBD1	TGCGCCAGCGGAACAGGGGAAGAGGGCACAGATACGCAGTATTTT	CASGTGEEGTDTQYF
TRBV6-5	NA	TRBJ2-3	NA	TGTGCCACCGTGGGCGGGGGCACAGATACGCAGTATTTT	CATVGGGTDTQYF
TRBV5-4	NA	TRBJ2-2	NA	TGTGCCAGCAGTGTTATAGGAGGGGGCAACACCGGGGAGCTGTTTTTT	CASSVIGGGNTGELFF
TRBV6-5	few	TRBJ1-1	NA	TGTGCCAGCATGGGGGGGAACACTGAAGCTTTCTTT	CASMGGNTEAFF
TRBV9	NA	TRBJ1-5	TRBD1	TGTGCCAGCAGCGGTCCCGGGACAGTTAATCAGCCCCAGCATTTT	CASSGPGTVNQPQHF
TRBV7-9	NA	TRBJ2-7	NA	TGTGCCAGCAGCTCAAAGCCCGGGACTTTGAACGAGCAGTACTTC	CASSSKPGTLNEQYF
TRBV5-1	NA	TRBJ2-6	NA	TGCGCCAGCAGCTTGGAGGAGACCGGGGCCAACGTCCTGACTTTC	CASSLEETGANVLTF
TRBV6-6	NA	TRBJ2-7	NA	TGTGCCAGCAGACACGGACAAGGCGCCGCCTACGAGCAGTACTTC	CASRHGQGAAYEQYF
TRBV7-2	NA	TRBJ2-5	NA	TGTGCCAGCAACCCCCAACCGGGACTCCCAGGGGAGACCCAGTACTTC	CASNPQPGLPGETQYF
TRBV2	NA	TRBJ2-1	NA	TGTGCCAGCATCTCCCCGGGGGTAGCGGTCAACAATGAGCAGTTCTTC	CASISPGVAVNNEQFF
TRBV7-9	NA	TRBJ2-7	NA	TGTGCCATACAACAGGGCTACGAGCAGTACTTC	CAIQQGYEQYF
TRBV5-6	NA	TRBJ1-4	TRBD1	TGTGCCAGCAGCTTCGGGACAGGAGATGAAAAACTGTTTTTT	CASSFGTGDEKLFF
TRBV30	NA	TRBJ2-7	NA	TGTGCCTGGAGCCCAGCCCGGACAGGGAGGGCCCGCGAGCAGTACTTC	CAWSPARTGRAREQYF
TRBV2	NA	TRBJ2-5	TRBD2	TGTGCCAGCAGCCGACTAGCGGGAGTTCCGGCGGAGACCCAGTACTTC	CASSRLAGVPAETQYF
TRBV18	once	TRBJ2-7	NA	TGTGCCAGCTCACCCCAGAACTACGAGCAGTACTTC	CASSPQNYEQYF
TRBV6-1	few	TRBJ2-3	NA	TGTGCCAGCAGTGACGGGACACAAGATACGCAGTATTTT	CASSDGTQDTQYF
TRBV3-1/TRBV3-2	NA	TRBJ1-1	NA	TGTGCCAGCAGCCGTCAAGAGAGCGGAGGTCGAACTGAAGCTTTCTTT	CASSRQESGGRTEAFF